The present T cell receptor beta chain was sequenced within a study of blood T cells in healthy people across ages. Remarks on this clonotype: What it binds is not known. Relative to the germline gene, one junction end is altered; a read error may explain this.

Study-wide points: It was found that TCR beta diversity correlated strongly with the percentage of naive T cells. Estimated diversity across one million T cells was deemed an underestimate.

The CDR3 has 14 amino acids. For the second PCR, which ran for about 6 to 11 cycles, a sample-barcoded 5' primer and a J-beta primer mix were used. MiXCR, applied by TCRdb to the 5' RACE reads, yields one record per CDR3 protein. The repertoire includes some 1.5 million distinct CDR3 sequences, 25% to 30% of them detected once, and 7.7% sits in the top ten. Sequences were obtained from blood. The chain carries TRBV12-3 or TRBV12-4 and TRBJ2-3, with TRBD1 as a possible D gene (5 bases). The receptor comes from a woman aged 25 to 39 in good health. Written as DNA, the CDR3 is TGTGCCAGCAGTTTTGCAGACAGCACAAATACGCAGTATTTT. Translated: CASSFADSTNTQYF.